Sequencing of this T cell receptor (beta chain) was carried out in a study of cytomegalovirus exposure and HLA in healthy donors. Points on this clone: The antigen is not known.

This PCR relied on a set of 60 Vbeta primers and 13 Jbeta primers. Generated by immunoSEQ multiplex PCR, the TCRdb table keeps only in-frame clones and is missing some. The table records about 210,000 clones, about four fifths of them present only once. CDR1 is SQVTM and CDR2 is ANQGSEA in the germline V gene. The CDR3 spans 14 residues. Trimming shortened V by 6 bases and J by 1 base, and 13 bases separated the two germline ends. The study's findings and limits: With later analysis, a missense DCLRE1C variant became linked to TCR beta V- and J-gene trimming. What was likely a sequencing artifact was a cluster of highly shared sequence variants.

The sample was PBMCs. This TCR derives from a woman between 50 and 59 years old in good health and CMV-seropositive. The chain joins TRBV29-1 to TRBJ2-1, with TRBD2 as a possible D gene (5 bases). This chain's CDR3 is CSVGLYESYNEQFF. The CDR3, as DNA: TGCAGCGTAGGACTGTACGAATCCTACAATGAGCAGTTCTTC.